Below are 29 T cell receptor beta chains sequenced from a single sample in a study of T cell responses to AZD1222 COVID-19 vaccine. The table came from immunoSEQ multiplex PCR; TCRdb's copy has only in-frame clones and leaves some out. The sample lists about 120,000 clones, roughly 93% occurring once. The sequencing here drew on peripheral blood, taken on day 0 of AZD1222 vaccination. The origin of the receptors is an adult in good health.

This chain links TRBV7-3 with TRBJ1-5, with D tentatively TRBD1 (6 bases). Trimming removed 5 bases at V and 7 bases at J, with 12 bases between. CDR3 size: 13 residues. Looked up from germline, CDR1 is SGHTA and CDR2 is FQGTGA. CDR3 loop: CASSGGGAQPQHF. For the CDR3, the DNA is TGTGCCAGCAGCGGGGGCGGAGCCCAGCCCCAGCATTTT.

The J gene is TRBJ2-5, the V gene TRBV2; D is unclear. The CDR3 covers 14 residues. Germline CDR1 and CDR2: SNHLY and FYNNEI. V was shortened by 7 bases and J by 1 base, with 13 bases between the two germline ends. The CDR3 DNA reads as TGTGCCAGCATGGGCAGGAGATCCCAAGAGACCCAGTACTTC. Its translation is CASMGRRSQETQYF.

The rearrangement links TRBV2 to TRBJ1-2; D is unresolved. Per germline, CDR1 SNHLY and CDR2 FYNNEI. The CDR3 spans 13 residues. Trimming cost V 2 bases and J 2 bases, with 6 bases left between them. The CDR3 region is CASSESRNYGYTF. CDR3 in DNA: TGTGCCAGCAGTGAAAGCCGGAACTATGGCTACACCTTC.

The V and J genes are TRBV18 and TRBJ1-2, with D maybe TRBD1 (5 bases). Germline-derived CDR1 and CDR2 are KGHSH and LQKENI. Trimming took off 6 bases at V and 14 bases at J, with 22 bases between the two ends. This CDR3 contains 13 residues. The CDR3 sequence is CASSRGAYQAGTF. In DNA, the CDR3 is TGTGCCAGCTCTCGCGGGGCATATCAGGCGGGAACCTTC.

The V and J genes are TRBV7-6 and TRBJ1-3, with D perhaps TRBD1 (5 bases). Germline V gene sequence: CDR1 SGHVS, CDR2 FNYEAQ. The CDR3 extends over 17 amino acids. V was shortened by 1 base and J by 4 bases, with 17 bases between the two germline ends. CDR3 sequence: CASSLVLSVGVGNTIYF. The CDR3, as DNA: TGTGCCAGCAGCTTAGTCCTCTCCGTGGGGGTCGGAAACACCATATATTTT.

The rearrangement uses TRBV7-2 and TRBJ1-1, with 7 bases matching TRBD1. The CDR3 spans 15 residues. V lost 7 bases to trimming and J lost 1 base; unmatched junction nucleotides: 9. Germline CDR1 reads SGHTA; CDR2 reads FQGNSA. This CDR3 is CASNHPGQRNTEAFF. The CDR3 coding sequence is TGTGCCAGCAACCATCCGGGACAGAGGAACACTGAAGCTTTCTTT.

V and J are TRBV2 and TRBJ2-5; D might be TRBD1 (6 bases). Per germline, CDR1 SNHLY and CDR2 FYNNEI. Trimming stripped 3 bases from V and 4 bases from J, with 12 bases between. The length of the CDR3 is 14 residues. CDR3 nucleotide sequence: TGTGCCAGCAGTGAGTGGACAGAAGGAGAGACCCAGTACTTC. It yields the protein CASSEWTEGETQYF.

This clone was observed once. This chain uses TRBV10-3 with TRBJ1-1, with no clear D. The CDR3 loop spans 14 amino acids. V lost 4 bases, J lost 3 bases, and 12 bases lay in between. In germline, CDR1 is ENHRY, CDR2 SYGVKD. CDR3 amino acids: CAISATPRDTEAFF. Written as DNA, the CDR3 is TGTGCCATCAGTGCCACCCCACGGGACACTGAAGCTTTCTTT.

The chain recombines TRBV10-3 with TRBJ2-1; D assignment may be TRBD1 or TRBD2 (5 bases each). V was cut by 5 bases and J by 6 bases, with 8 bases left in between. In germline, CDR1 is ENHRY, CDR2 SYGVKD. The CDR3 has 12 residues. As DNA, the CDR3 is TGTGCCATCAGTAGGGGACCCAATGAGCAGTTCTTC. Translation: CAISRGPNEQFF.

The V and J genes are TRBV6-5 and TRBJ2-7; the D call may be TRBD1 or TRBD2 (6 bases each). From germline, CDR1 is MNHEY and CDR2 SVGAGI. The length of the CDR3 is 11 residues. With 5 bases removed from V and 7 bases from J, the gap between germline ends came to 9 bases. CDR3 in DNA: TGTGCCAGCAGTACAGGGAGGGAGCAGTACTTC. The encoded protein is CASSTGREQYF.

The chain employs TRBV3-1 (or the pseudogene TRBV3-2) and TRBJ2-3; 10 bases fit TRBD2. In germline, CDR1 is LGHDT, CDR2 YNNKEL (reference sequence). This CDR3 comprises 16 residues. Trimming at V came to 0 bases and at J to 6 bases, leaving 6 bases not matched to a gene. CDR3 in amino acids: CASSQEAAGGPDTQYF. The CDR3 DNA is TGTGCCAGCAGCCAAGAAGCAGCGGGAGGGCCCGATACGCAGTATTTT.

The chain recombines TRBV14 with TRBJ2-1, with TRBD2 matching 10 bases. Germline assignment: CDR1 SGHDN and CDR2 FVKESK. The CDR3 is 17 residues long. J gave up 3 bases and V 3 bases, and 8 bases lay outside the gene matches. For the CDR3, the DNA is TGTGCCAGCAGCCAGACAGCTAGCGGGAGTTTCTACAATGAGCAGTTCTTC. It translates to CASSQTASGSFYNEQFF. Full variable domain (remainder filled in from reference TRBV14 and TRBJ2-1): EAGVTQFPSHSVIEKGQTVTLRCDPISGHDNLYWYRRVMGKEIKFLLHFVKESKQDESGMPNNRFLAERTGGTYSTLKVQPAELEDSGVYFCASSQTASGSFYNEQFFGPGTRLTVL.

The V gene is TRBV28, the J gene TRBJ2-7, with D unclear. Germline assignment: CDR1 MDHEN and CDR2 SYDVKM. V lost 4 bases and J lost 6, with 7 bases in between. The CDR3 runs to 11 residues. CDR3 loop: CASSSRLEQYF. CDR3 nucleotides: TGTGCCAGCAGTTCCCGTCTCGAGCAGTACTTC. The full variable domain, completed using reference TRBV28 and TRBJ2-7, is DVKVTQSSRYLVKRTGEKVFLECVQDMDHENMFWYRQDPGLGLRLIYFSYDVKMKEKGDIPEGYSVSREKKERFSLILESASTNQTSMYLCASSSRLEQYFGPGTRLTVT.

Here the CDR3 reads CASSPNQPTYEQYF. The CDR3, as DNA: TGTGCCAGCAGCCCGAACCAGCCTACCTACGAGCAGTACTTC. V and J are TRBV7-9 and TRBJ2-7, with D uncertain. Germline CDR1 is SEHNR and CDR2 is FQNEAQ (reference sequence). CDR3 length: 14 residues. With 5 bases removed from V and 2 bases from J, the gap between germline ends came to 13 bases.

The chain has TRBV7-2 and TRBJ2-7; TRBD2 matches 9 bases. V lost 5 bases, J lost 2 bases, and 4 bases stayed unmatched. The CDR3 is 14 amino acids. CDR1 SGHTA and CDR2 FQGNSA come from the germline V gene. The CDR3 nucleotides are TGTGCCAGCAGCCCGACTAGCGGACCCTACGAGCAGTACTTC. Protein: CASSPTSGPYEQYF.

This CDR3 reads CSVPQGNYEQYF. CDR3 in DNA: TGCAGCGTCCCCCAGGGTAACTACGAGCAGTACTTC. The genes are TRBV29-1 and TRBJ2-7; tentative D call: TRBD1 (5 bases). The CDR3 extends over 12 amino acids. Trimming cost V 6 bases and J 3 bases, with 12 bases left between them. CDR1 is SQVTM and CDR2 is ANQGSEA in the germline V gene.

The chain combines TRBV3-1 (or the pseudogene TRBV3-2) with TRBJ2-1, with D uncertain. The CDR3 covers 19 residues. The ends were cut back, 0 bases at V and 5 bases at J, with 23 bases in the middle. The germline CDR1 and CDR2 sequences are LGHDT and YNNKEL (reference sequence). CDR3 residues: CASSQEGMRLLQVDNEQFF. In DNA form, the CDR3 reads TGTGCCAGCAGCCAAGAAGGAATGAGGTTACTGCAGGTAGACAATGAGCAGTTCTTC.

The chain joins TRBV19 to TRBJ2-1; 14 nucleotides line up with TRBD2. The V gene's germline CDR1 is LNHDA and CDR2 SQIVND (reference sequence). The J segment lost 9 bases and the V segment lost 5 bases, leaving 9 bases of the junction unmatched. CDR3 length: 16 amino acids. As DNA, the CDR3 is TGTGCCAGTAGTGCCCCCGGGACTAGCGGGAGAGGTGAGCAGTTCTTC. It yields the protein CASSAPGTSGRGEQFF.

This chain joins TRBV27 and TRBJ1-5, with D possibly being TRBD1 (6 bases). This CDR3 has 15 amino acids. V was shortened by 5 bases and J by 4 bases, with 15 bases between the two germline ends. Germline V gives CDR1 MNHEY, CDR2 SMNVEV (reference sequence). The CDR3: CASSPGRGINQPQHF. The CDR3 region has the DNA TGTGCCAGCAGTCCCGGCAGGGGAATTAATCAGCCCCAGCATTTT.

This clone was seen once. V is TRBV25-1 and J is TRBJ2-5, with 7 bases lining up with TRBD2. The J segment lost 4 bases and the V segment lost 1 base, leaving 9 bases of the junction unmatched. CDR1 is MGHDK, CDR2 SYGVNS, per germline. The CDR3 runs 16 residues. CDR3: CASSELGSGKTETQYF. The CDR3 region has the DNA TGTGCCAGCAGTGAATTGGGAAGCGGGAAAACAGAGACCCAGTACTTC.

The chain couples TRBV5-6 to TRBJ1-1, with 7 bases fitting TRBD1. The junction had 5 bases not matched to a gene; V was cut back by 4 bases and J by 8 bases. The germline V gene has CDR1 SGHDT and CDR2 YYEEEE. This CDR3 has 12 residues. The CDR3 here is CASSLSTGEAFF. The CDR3 DNA reads TGTGCCAGCAGCCTTTCGACAGGGGAAGCTTTCTTT.

The chain recombines TRBV11-1 with TRBJ2-2; 9 bases are a match to TRBD1. The CDR3 consists of 15 residues. The germline V gene has CDR1 SGHAT and CDR2 FQDESV (reference sequence). With 5 bases clipped from V and 6 bases from J, the junction kept 7 bases outside the gene matches. CDR3 loop: CASSPRTGDSGELFF. Written as DNA, the CDR3 is TGTGCCAGCAGCCCCCGGACAGGGGACTCCGGGGAGCTGTTTTTT. The complete variable domain, with remaining parts taken from reference TRBV11-1 and TRBJ2-2, reads EAEVAQSPRYKITEKSQAVAFWCDPISGHATLYWYRQILGQGPELLVQFQDESVVDDSQLPKDRFSAERLKGVDSTLKIQPAELGDSAMYLCASSPRTGDSGELFFGEGSRLTVL.

This chain connects TRBV10-2 to TRBJ1-5, with 8 bases matching TRBD1. Germline CDR1 is WSHSY and CDR2 is SAAADI. The junction had 3 bases not matched to a gene; V was cut back by 0 bases and J by 5 bases. The CDR3 is made up of 15 amino acids. In DNA, the CDR3 is TGCGCCAGCAGTGAGTCGGGGACAGGCCATCAGCCCCAGCATTTT. Translating gives CASSESGTGHQPQHF.

In its sample, this clone was seen once. The rearrangement joins TRBV7-8 to TRBJ2-7; D is unclear. V lost 1 base and J lost 0, with 16 bases in between. The germline V gene has CDR1 SGHVS and CDR2 FQNEAQ. CDR3 length equals 17 residues. DNA for the CDR3: TGTGCCAGCAGCTTAGTGCTATCCGGAACCAGCTCCTACGAGCAGTACTTC. Amino acids: CASSLVLSGTSSYEQYF. Filled out from reference TRBV7-8 and TRBJ2-7, the complete variable domain reads GAGVSQSPRYKVAKRGQDVALRCDPISGHVSLFWYQQALGQGPEFLTYFQNEAQLDKSGLPSDRFFAERPEGSVSTLKIQRTQQEDSAVYLCASSLVLSGTSSYEQYFGPGTRLTVT.

The rearrangement links TRBV19 to TRBJ1-5; 8 nucleotides line up with TRBD1. Losses at the gene ends were 3 bases for V and 0 bases for J; bases not matched to a gene: 7. The CDR3 length is 17 residues. CDR1 LNHDA and CDR2 SQIVND come from the germline V gene (reference sequence). The CDR3 DNA is TGTGCCAGTAGTATTCAGGGGGCGAGAAATAGCAATCAGCCCCAGCATTTT. Translation gives CASSIQGARNSNQPQHF.

The chain combines TRBV29-1 with TRBJ1-2, with TRBD1 as a possible D gene (5 bases). V was cut by 6 bases and J by 4 bases, with 9 bases left in between. In germline, CDR1 is SQVTM, CDR2 ANQGSEA. This CDR3 has 11 residues. The CDR3 region has the DNA TGCAGCGTCGGGACCCCCTATGGCTACACCTTC. This translates into CSVGTPYGYTF.

The V gene is TRBV18, the J gene TRBJ2-3; D is undetermined. Germline CDR1 is KGHSH and CDR2 is LQKENI. This CDR3 has 12 residues. V was cut by 3 bases and J by 7 bases, with 8 bases left in between. The CDR3: CASSPDRNTQYF. The CDR3 DNA is TGTGCCAGCTCACCCGACCGAAATACGCAGTATTTT.

The chain employs TRBV7-8 and TRBJ2-1, with TRBD2 matching 8 bases. CDR3 size: 16 residues. Germline V gene sequence: CDR1 SGHVS, CDR2 FQNEAQ. The junction had 6 bases not matched to a gene; V was cut back by 3 bases and J by 2 bases. The CDR3, as DNA: TGTGCCAGCAGCTTCCTTAGCGGGACCCCCTACAATGAGCAGTTCTTC. It is translated as CASSFLSGTPYNEQFF.

The V gene is TRBV7-2, the J gene TRBJ2-2; no clear D. The CDR3 consists of 15 residues. Germline V gene lookup returns CDR1 SGHTA and CDR2 FQGNSA. With 1 base removed from V and 3 bases from J, the gap between germline ends came to 9 bases. In DNA form, the CDR3 reads TGTGCCAGCAGCTTAGGAGTCTCTCACACCGGGGAGCTGTTTTTT. This translates into CASSLGVSHTGELFF.